The 24 T cell receptor beta chains in this list originate from one sample, sequenced in a study of OX40 agonist ivuxolimab in advanced cancers. Some clones are missing from TCRdb's copy, which holds only in-frame ones; the method was immunoSEQ multiplex PCR. The table lists 45,000 to 50,000 clones, approximately 89% of them singletons. The sample here was CD4+ or CD8+ T cells sorted from blood, taken in a trial of the OX40 agonist ivuxolimab. These receptors came from an adult with an advanced solid tumor such as melanoma, head and neck, liver or kidney cancer.

The count of this clone is one. The V call is TRBV25-1, the J call TRBJ1-2; D is perhaps TRBD1 (6 bases). V was trimmed by 6 bases and J by 2 bases, leaving 7 bases between them. Germline V gene data show CDR1 as MGHDK and CDR2 as SYGVNS. This CDR3 spans 12 amino acids. CDR3 sequence (DNA): TGTGCCAGCAGCACAGGGAACTATGGCTACACCTTC. Protein sequence: CASSTGNYGYTF.

The J gene is TRBJ2-3, the V gene TRBV13; possible D gene TRBD1, 7 bases. Per germline, CDR1 PRHDT and CDR2 FYEKMQ (reference sequence). Deletions cut 5 bases from V and 1 base from J, with 28 bases between. The CDR3 has 20 residues. The CDR3 here is CASSPLGEGATGEGTDTQYF. Here the CDR3 DNA reads TGTGCCAGCAGCCCACTAGGTGAGGGGGCCACGGGAGAGGGCACAGATACGCAGTATTTT.

This clone occurred a few times. V is TRBV7-9 and J is TRBJ1-2; 11 positions match TRBD1. The ends lost 5 bases at V and 4 bases at J; junction bases unmatched: 6. CDR3 length: 15 residues. CDR1 is SEHNR, CDR2 FQNEAQ, per germline (reference sequence). As DNA, the CDR3 is TGTGCCAGCAGCCAGCAGGGACAGGGGGTCTATGGCTACACCTTC. Amino acids: CASSQQGQGVYGYTF.

The J gene is TRBJ2-1, the V gene TRBV19; 10 nucleotides match TRBD1. Germline trimming cut 5 bases from V and 8 bases from J; bases unmatched to any gene: 6. This CDR3 is built from 14 residues. Germline CDR1 reads LNHDA; CDR2 reads SQIVND (reference sequence). The CDR3 loop reads CASSVTGGGYEQFF. The CDR3 region has the DNA TGTGCCAGTAGTGTGACAGGGGGCGGTTATGAGCAGTTCTTC.

This clone was detected only once. The DNA of the CDR3 is TGTGCCATCAGTGAGTCGACGATTCAGGGGCAGCCCCAGCATTTT. As protein: CAISESTIQGQPQHF. The chain is built from TRBV10-3 and TRBJ1-5, with D possibly being TRBD1 (6 bases). There are 15 residues in the CDR3. Trimming shortened V by 0 bases and J by 7 bases, and 13 bases separated the two germline ends. Germline assignment: CDR1 ENHRY and CDR2 SYGVKD.

V and J are TRBV19 and TRBJ2-7, with D possibly matching TRBD2 (5 bases). Trimming stripped 6 bases from V and 7 bases from J, with 13 bases between. Per germline, CDR1 LNHDA and CDR2 SQIVND (reference sequence). The CDR3 totals 12 residues. The CDR3 nucleotides read TGTGCCAGTAGCAACCCCGGAGGAGAGCAGTACGTC. It translates to CASSNPGGEQYV.

The rearrangement uses TRBV10-2 and TRBJ2-3; D unclear. Germline CDR1 reads WSHSY; CDR2 reads SAAADI. This CDR3 is built from 14 residues. Trimming took off 7 bases at V and 0 bases at J, with 11 bases between the two ends. The CDR3, as DNA: TGCGCCAGCAAAGGCCACTCTAGCACAGATACGCAGTATTTT. It specifies CASKGHSSTDTQYF.

The sample holds a few counts of this clone. This CDR3 reads CASSFGGGGYNEQFF. The CDR3 DNA follows: TGTGCCAGCAGCTTCGGCGGTGGTGGGTACAATGAGCAGTTCTTC. J is TRBJ2-1 and V is TRBV7-2; D unclear. The V gene lost 3 bases and the J gene lost 4 bases, with 13 bases spanning the gap. The CDR3 totals 15 residues. CDR1 SGHTA and CDR2 FQGNSA come from the germline V gene.

The chain couples TRBV7-9 to TRBJ2-1; a possible D gene is TRBD1 (6 bases). The V end lost 4 bases, the J end lost 3 bases, and 13 bases lay between the germline ends. The CDR3 consists of 15 residues. Germline CDR1 reads SEHNR; CDR2 reads FQNEAQ (reference sequence). DNA of the CDR3: TGTGCCAGCAGCTCAACTGACAGGAACTACAATGAGCAGTTCTTC. This sequence encodes CASSSTDRNYNEQFF.

The genes are TRBV6-5 and TRBJ1-4; D perhaps matches TRBD1 (6 bases). Trimming removed 0 bases at V and 8 bases at J, with 16 bases between. Germline CDR1 is MNHEY and CDR2 is SVGAGI. The CDR3 is 16 residues long. This CDR3 is CASSYSIGGFHEKLFF. The DNA for the CDR3 is TGTGCCAGCAGTTACTCGATAGGGGGGTTTCACGAAAAACTGTTTTTT.

This chain connects TRBV19 to TRBJ2-1; no clear D. The V gene's germline CDR1 is LNHDA and CDR2 SQIVND (reference sequence). The CDR3 spans 15 residues. V gave up 7 bases and J gave up 3 bases, with 16 bases separating them. CDR3 residues: CASTVVPGLYNEQFF. The DNA of the CDR3 is TGTGCCAGTACCGTTGTTCCGGGCCTCTACAATGAGCAGTTCTTC.

CDR3 DNA sequence: TGTGCCAGCTTTCCGGGTATATCTACGAAACTGACTGAAGCTTTCTTT. It translates to CASFPGISTKLTEAFF. V usage is TRBV27 and J usage is TRBJ1-1; D is uncertain. This CDR3 is 16 amino acids long. CDR1 and CDR2 (germline): MNHEY, SMNVEV (reference sequence). Trimming left V 8 bases short and J 5 bases short, with 24 bases between.

The gene calls are TRBV7-9 and TRBJ2-5; 7 nucleotides match TRBD1. V was pared by 7 bases and J by 7 bases, with 12 bases of the junction left unmatched. This CDR3 has 14 amino acids. Per the germline V gene, CDR1 is SEHNR and CDR2 is FQNEAQ (reference sequence). For the CDR3, the DNA is TGTGCCAGCAACCCCCGGACAGGAGTTGGGACCCAGTACTTC. It specifies CASNPRTGVGTQYF.

The CDR3 is CASSSGGPNTEAFF. The DNA of the CDR3 is TGTGCCAGCAGCTCGGGGGGACCGAACACTGAAGCTTTCTTT. The chain combines TRBV13 with TRBJ1-1; TRBD1 might be the D (5 bases). This CDR3 comprises 14 residues. Trimming pared 4 bases from V and 1 base from J, leaving 10 bases between. The germline V gene has CDR1 PRHDT and CDR2 FYEKMQ (reference sequence). The variable domain in full, completed from reference TRBV13 and TRBJ1-1, reads AAGVIQSPRHLIKEKRETATLKCYPIPRHDTVYWYQQGPGQDPQFLISFYEKMQSDKGSIPDRFSAQQFSDYHSELNMSSLELGDSALYFCASSSGGPNTEAFFGQGTRLTVV.

The chain recombines TRBV6-5 with TRBJ2-2; D remains unclear. Between the trimmed V and J ends, which lost 6 bases and 6 bases, there was a span of 14 bases. This CDR3 is built from 14 residues. Germline V gene lookup returns CDR1 MNHEY and CDR2 SVGAGI. CDR3 in amino acids: CASSGLVRPGELFF. CDR3 in DNA: TGTGCCAGCAGCGGTCTCGTCAGGCCCGGGGAGCTGTTTTTT.

CDR3 region: CASSLGGGWEQFF. The CDR3 region has the DNA TGTGCCAGCAGCTTAGGTGGGGGATGGGAGCAGTTCTTC. The chain combines TRBV7-9 with TRBJ2-1, with D possibly called TRBD1 or TRBD2 (5 bases each). The V end was cut by 1 base, the J end by 10 bases, with 11 bases between. Per the germline V gene, CDR1 is SEHNR and CDR2 is FQNEAQ (reference sequence). CDR3 length: 13 amino acids.

CDR3 residues: CASSLKYSNQPQHF. The DNA for the CDR3 is TGTGCCAGCAGTCTTAAGTATAGCAATCAGCCCCAGCATTTT. The chain links TRBV28 to TRBJ1-5; D gene unclear. Germline assignment: CDR1 MDHEN and CDR2 SYDVKM. Trimming shortened V by 5 bases and J by 0 bases, and 8 bases separated the two germline ends. The CDR3 is made up of 14 amino acids.

This clone was seen only a few times. The chain joins TRBV5-1 to TRBJ2-2, with 10 bases fitting TRBD1. V was clipped by 1 base and J by 4 bases; unmatched bases: 4. Germline V lookup: CDR1 SGHRS, CDR2 YFSETQ. The CDR3 runs to 16 residues. The CDR3 loop is CASSLWGTGVTGELFF. As DNA, the CDR3 is TGCGCCAGCAGCTTGTGGGGGACAGGGGTCACCGGGGAGCTGTTTTTT.

This clone was seen only a few times. This chain uses TRBV19 with TRBJ1-1, with D unclear. Between the trimmed V and J ends, which lost 6 bases and 0 bases, there was a span of 23 bases. This CDR3 is 18 amino acids long. Germline-derived CDR1 and CDR2 are LNHDA and SQIVND (reference sequence). This CDR3 is CASRLVGRISSMNTEAFF. CDR3 nucleotides: TGTGCCAGTAGACTTGTGGGCCGCATAAGCTCGATGAACACTGAAGCTTTCTTT.

The chain employs TRBV9 and TRBJ2-1; 9 bases agree with TRBD2. This CDR3 region has 14 residues. Unmatched junction bases numbered 7, after V lost 3 bases and J lost 9 bases. CDR1 and CDR2 from the germline V gene are SGDLS and YYNGEE. Written as DNA, the CDR3 is TGTGCCAGCAGCGCCGGGACTAGCCCCGGTGAGCAGTTCTTC. Translated, it gives CASSAGTSPGEQFF.

V usage is TRBV19 and J usage is TRBJ2-1; D possibly corresponds to TRBD2 (5 bases). V was trimmed by 5 bases and J by 1 base, leaving 12 bases between them. The CDR3 consists of 15 residues. Germline V gives CDR1 LNHDA, CDR2 SQIVND (reference sequence). DNA for the CDR3: TGTGCCAGTAGTCTCAGAGGAGGTTCCTACAATGAGCAGTTCTTC. Amino acid sequence: CASSLRGGSYNEQFF. The full variable domain, rest sourced from reference TRBV19 and TRBJ2-1, is DGGITQSPKYLFRKEGQNVTLSCEQNLNHDAMYWYRQDPGQGLRLIYYSQIVNDFQKGDIAEGYSVSREKKESFPLTVTSAQKNPTAFYLCASSLRGGSYNEQFFGPGTRLTVL.

This clone was seen just once. This chain links TRBV7-6 with TRBJ2-1, with TRBD1 identical over 7 bases. CDR1 SGHVS and CDR2 FNYEAQ come from the germline V gene. V dropped 4 bases and J dropped 4; count of bases not matched to a gene: 7. The CDR3 extends over 15 amino acids. The CDR3: CASSSRTGHYNEQFF. CDR3 nucleotide sequence: TGTGCCAGCAGCTCCAGGACAGGTCATTACAATGAGCAGTTCTTC.

The V call is TRBV11-2, the J call TRBJ1-3, with unresolved D. Germline CDR1 reads SGHAT; CDR2 reads FQNNGV. Trimming removed 0 bases at V and 8 bases at J, with 5 bases between. This CDR3 is built from 12 residues. CDR3 residues: CASSLDAHTIYF. Written as DNA, the CDR3 is TGTGCCAGCAGCTTAGATGCCCACACCATATATTTT. The complete variable domain, with remaining parts taken from reference TRBV11-2 and TRBJ1-3, reads EAGVAQSPRYKIIEKRQSVAFWCNPISGHATLYWYQQILGQGPKLLIQFQNNGVVDDSQLPKDRFSAERLKGVDSTLKIQPAKLEDSAVYLCASSLDAHTIYFGEGSWLTVV.

J is TRBJ1-6 and V is TRBV19; the D gene is possibly TRBD1 (6 bases). Germline V CDR1 and CDR2: LNHDA, SQIVND (reference sequence). V lost 5 bases and J 7 bases, leaving 15 bases between the germline ends. This CDR3 is 15 amino acids long. CDR3 protein: CASSVQGTGNSPLHF. The CDR3 nucleotides read TGTGCCAGTAGTGTACAGGGTACAGGGAATTCACCCCTCCACTTT.